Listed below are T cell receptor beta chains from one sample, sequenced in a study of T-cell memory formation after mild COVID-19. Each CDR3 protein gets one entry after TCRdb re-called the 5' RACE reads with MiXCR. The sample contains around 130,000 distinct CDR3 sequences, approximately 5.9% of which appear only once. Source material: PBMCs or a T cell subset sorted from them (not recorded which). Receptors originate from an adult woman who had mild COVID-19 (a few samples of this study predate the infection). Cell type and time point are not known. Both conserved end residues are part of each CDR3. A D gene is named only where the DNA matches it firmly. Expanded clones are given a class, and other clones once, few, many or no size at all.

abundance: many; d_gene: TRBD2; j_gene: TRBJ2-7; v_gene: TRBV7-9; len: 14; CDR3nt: TGTGCCAGCAGCCTCGGGAGGGCCATAAACGAGCAGTACTTC; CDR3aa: CASSLGRAINEQYF
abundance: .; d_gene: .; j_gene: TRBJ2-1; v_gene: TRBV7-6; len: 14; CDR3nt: TGTGCCAGCAGCCGAGGGAGCATTTACAATGAGCAGTTCTTC; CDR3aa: CASSRGSIYNEQFF
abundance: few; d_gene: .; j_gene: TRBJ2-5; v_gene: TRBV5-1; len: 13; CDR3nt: TGCGCCAGCAGTCTTGAGGGAATGGAGACCCAGTACTTC; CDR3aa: CASSLEGMETQYF
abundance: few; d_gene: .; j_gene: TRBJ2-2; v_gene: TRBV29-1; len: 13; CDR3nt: TGCAGCGTTGGACAGAGGAACACCGGGGAGCTGTTTTTT; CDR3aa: CSVGQRNTGELFF
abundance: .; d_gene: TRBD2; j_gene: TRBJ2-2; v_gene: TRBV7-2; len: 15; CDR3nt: TGTGCCAGCAGCCCCCAGCGGGGTTCTTTCGGGGAGCTGTTTTTT; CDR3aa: CASSPQRGSFGELFF
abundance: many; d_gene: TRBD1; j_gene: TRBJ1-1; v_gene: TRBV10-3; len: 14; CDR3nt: TGTGCCATCAGTGAGTCGACCGGACAGGGTAGGACTTTCTTT; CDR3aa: CAISESTGQGRTFF
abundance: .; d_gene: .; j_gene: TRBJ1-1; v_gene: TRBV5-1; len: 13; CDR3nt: TGCGCCAGCAGCCCTTCTAGCAGCGCTGAAGCTTTCTTT; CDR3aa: CASSPSSSAEAFF
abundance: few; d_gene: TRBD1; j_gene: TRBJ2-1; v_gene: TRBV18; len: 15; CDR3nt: TGTGCCAGCTCACCCGGGACAGGGTGGGACAATGAGCAGTTCTTC; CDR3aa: CASSPGTGWDNEQFF
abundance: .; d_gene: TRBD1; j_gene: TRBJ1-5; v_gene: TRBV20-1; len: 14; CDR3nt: TGCAGTGCCGCGCAGGGGGCCATGGATCAGCCCCAGCATTTT; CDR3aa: CSAAQGAMDQPQHF
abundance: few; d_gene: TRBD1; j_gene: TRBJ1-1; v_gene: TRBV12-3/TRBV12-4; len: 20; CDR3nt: TGTGCCAGCAGTGACGCCTATCCGGGACAGGGGAAGCTCTTGCTCACTGAAGCTTTCTTT; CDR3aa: CASSDAYPGQGKLLLTEAFF
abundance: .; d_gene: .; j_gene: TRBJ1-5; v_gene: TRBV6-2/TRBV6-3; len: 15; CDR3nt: TGTGCCAGCAGTTATGCGGGATCGGGCAATCAGCCCCAGCATTTT; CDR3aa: CASSYAGSGNQPQHF
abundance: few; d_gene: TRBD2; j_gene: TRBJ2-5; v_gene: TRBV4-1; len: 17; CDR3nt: TGCGCCAGCAGCCAAGTTGGGGGAGGGGCCGACTTAGAGACCCAGTACTTC; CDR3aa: CASSQVGGGADLETQYF
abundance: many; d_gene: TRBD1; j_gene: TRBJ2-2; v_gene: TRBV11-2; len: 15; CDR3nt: TGTGCCAGCAGCTCGTGGACAGGGAACACCGGGGAGCTGTTTTTT; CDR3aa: CASSSWTGNTGELFF
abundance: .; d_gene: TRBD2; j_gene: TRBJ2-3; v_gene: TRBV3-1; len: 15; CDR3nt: TGTGCCAGCAGCCCGACTAGCGGAAGCACAGATACGCAGTATTTT; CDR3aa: CASSPTSGSTDTQYF
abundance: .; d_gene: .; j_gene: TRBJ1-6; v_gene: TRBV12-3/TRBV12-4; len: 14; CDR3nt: TGTGCCAGCAGTTTTAATATTCCCGCTTCACCCCTCCACTTT; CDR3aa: CASSFNIPASPLHF
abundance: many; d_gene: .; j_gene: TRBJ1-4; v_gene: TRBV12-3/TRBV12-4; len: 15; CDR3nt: TGTGCCAGCAGTTCCTCCGCCAGGGGTGGTGAAAAACTGTTTTTT; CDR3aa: CASSSSARGGEKLFF
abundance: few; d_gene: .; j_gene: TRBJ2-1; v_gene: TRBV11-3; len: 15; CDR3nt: TGTGCCAGCAGCTTAGCGACAGGTTCCTACAATGAGCAGTTCTTC; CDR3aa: CASSLATGSYNEQFF
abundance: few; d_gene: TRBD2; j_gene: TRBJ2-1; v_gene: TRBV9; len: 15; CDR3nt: TGTGCCAGCACTGATACGGGAGGGCCCTACAATGAGCAGTTCTTC; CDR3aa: CASTDTGGPYNEQFF
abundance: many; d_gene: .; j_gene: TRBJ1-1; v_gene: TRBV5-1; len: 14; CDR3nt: TGCGCCAGCAGCTTGAAAGGGACACCCCCTGAAGCTTTCTTT; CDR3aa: CASSLKGTPPEAFF
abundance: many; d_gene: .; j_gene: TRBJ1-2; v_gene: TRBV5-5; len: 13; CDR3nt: TGTGCCAGCAGCCCCCCTGCTGGGGGTGGCTACACCTTC; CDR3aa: CASSPPAGGGYTF
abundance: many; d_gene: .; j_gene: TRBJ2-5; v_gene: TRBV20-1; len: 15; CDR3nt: TGCAGTGCTACGCCCCTCCGCGGGGGCGCACCCGGACAGTACTTC; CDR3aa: CSATPLRGGAPGQYF
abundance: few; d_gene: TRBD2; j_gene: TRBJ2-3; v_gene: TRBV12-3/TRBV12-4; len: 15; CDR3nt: TGTGCCAGCAGCCTGACTAGCGGGACTTCAGATACGCAGTATTTT; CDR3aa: CASSLTSGTSDTQYF
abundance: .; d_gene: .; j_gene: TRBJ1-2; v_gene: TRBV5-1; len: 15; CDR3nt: TGCGCCAGCAGCCCAGGGGACCGCCTTAACTATGGCTACACCTTC; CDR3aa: CASSPGDRLNYGYTF
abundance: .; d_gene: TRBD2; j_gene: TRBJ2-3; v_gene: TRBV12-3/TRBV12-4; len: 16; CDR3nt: TGTGCCAGCAGTTGGGGGACTAGCGGTAGCACAGATACGCAGTATTTT; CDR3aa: CASSWGTSGSTDTQYF
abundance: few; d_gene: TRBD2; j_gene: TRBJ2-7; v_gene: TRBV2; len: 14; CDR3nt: TGTGCCAGCATCATTGGACGGGAGGCCTACGAGCAGTACTTC; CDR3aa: CASIIGREAYEQYF
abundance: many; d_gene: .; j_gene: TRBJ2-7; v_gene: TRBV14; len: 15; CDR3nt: TGTGCCAGCAGCCAAGATTTAGGTCCCTCCTACGAGCAGTACTTC; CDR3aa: CASSQDLGPSYEQYF
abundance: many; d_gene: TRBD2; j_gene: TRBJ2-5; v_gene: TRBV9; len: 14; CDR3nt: TGTGCCAGCAGCGTCGGGACTACCTTGGAGACCCAGTACTTC; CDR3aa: CASSVGTTLETQYF
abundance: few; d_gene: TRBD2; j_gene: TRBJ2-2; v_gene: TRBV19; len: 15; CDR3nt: TGTGCCAGTAGTGGGACTAGCGGGAGCACCGGGGAGCTGTTTTTT; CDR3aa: CASSGTSGSTGELFF
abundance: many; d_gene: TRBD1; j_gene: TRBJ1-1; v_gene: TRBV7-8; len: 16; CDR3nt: TGTGCCAGCAGCTATACAAAGGGACAGGTGTCCACTGAAGCTTTCTTT; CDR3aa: CASSYTKGQVSTEAFF
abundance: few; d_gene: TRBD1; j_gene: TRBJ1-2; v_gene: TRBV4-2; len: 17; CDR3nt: TGTGCCAGCAGCACTACCAGGGACAGGGCCTGGGACTATGGCTACACCTTC; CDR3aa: CASSTTRDRAWDYGYTF
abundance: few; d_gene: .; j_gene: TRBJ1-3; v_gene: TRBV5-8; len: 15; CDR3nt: TGTGCCAGCAGCTTGAGCAAGAGCTCTGGAAACACCATATATTTT; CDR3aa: CASSLSKSSGNTIYF
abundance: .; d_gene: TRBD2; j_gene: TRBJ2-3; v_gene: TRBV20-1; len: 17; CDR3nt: TGCAGTGCTAACGCCGCGGGCGTAGCGGGAGGAACAGATACGCAGTATTTT; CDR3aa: CSANAAGVAGGTDTQYF
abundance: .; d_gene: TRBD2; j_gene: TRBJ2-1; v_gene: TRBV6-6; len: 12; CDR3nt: TGTGCCAGTCAGCGGGAGTATGATGAGCAGTTCTTC; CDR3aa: CASQREYDEQFF
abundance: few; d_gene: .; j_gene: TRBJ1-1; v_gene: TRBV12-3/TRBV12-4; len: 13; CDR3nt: TGTGCCACCCAGAGGGGGGCTGTCACTGAAGCTTTCTTT; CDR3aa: CATQRGAVTEAFF
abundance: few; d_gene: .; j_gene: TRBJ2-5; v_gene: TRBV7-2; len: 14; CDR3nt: TGTGCCAGCAGCCCAAGGGACTGGCAAGAGACCCAGTACTTC; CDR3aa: CASSPRDWQETQYF
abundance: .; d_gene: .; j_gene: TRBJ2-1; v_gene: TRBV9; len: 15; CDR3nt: TGTGCCAGCAGCGTAGGGGATCGGAGGGTCAATGAGCAGTTCTTC; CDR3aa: CASSVGDRRVNEQFF
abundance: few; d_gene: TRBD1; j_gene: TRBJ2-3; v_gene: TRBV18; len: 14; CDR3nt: TGTGCCAGCTCAGCACAGGGGAGTGCAGATACGCAGTATTTT; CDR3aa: CASSAQGSADTQYF
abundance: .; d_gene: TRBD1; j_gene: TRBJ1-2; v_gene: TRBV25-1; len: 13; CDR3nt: TGTGCCAGCAGGGAGACAGGGGGCAATGGCTACACCTTC; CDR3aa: CASRETGGNGYTF
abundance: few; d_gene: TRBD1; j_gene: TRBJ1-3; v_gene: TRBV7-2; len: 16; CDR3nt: TGTGCCAGCAGCTTAGCCGGGACAGGGGTACGAAACACCATATATTTT; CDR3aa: CASSLAGTGVRNTIYF
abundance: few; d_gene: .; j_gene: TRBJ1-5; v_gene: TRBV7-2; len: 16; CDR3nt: TGTGCCAGCAGCTACCCCGGGGAGGCGGTGGGTCAGCCCCAGCATTTT; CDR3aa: CASSYPGEAVGQPQHF
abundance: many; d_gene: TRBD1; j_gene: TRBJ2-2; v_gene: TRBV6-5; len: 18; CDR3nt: TGTGCCAGCAGTTACTCATTGATTGGACAGGGCTACACCGGGGAGCTGTTTTTT; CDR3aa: CASSYSLIGQGYTGELFF
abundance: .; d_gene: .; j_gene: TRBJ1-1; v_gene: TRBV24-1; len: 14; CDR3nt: TGTGCCACCAGTGATCCGACAGGCCTCACTGAAGCTTTCTTT; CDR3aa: CATSDPTGLTEAFF
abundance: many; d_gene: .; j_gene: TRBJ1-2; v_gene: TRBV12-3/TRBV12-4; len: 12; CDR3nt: TGTGCCATCAGTAGGACTAACTATGTCTACACCTTC; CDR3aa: CAISRTNYVYTF
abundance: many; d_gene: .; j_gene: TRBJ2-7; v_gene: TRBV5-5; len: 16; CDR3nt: TGTGCCAGCAGCTTGGGCTCGGGCGTACGTTCCTACGAGCAGTACTTC; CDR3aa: CASSLGSGVRSYEQYF
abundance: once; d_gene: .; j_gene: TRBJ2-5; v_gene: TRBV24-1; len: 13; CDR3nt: TGTGCCACCAGTGTCGGGGGAAAAGAGACCCAGTACTTC; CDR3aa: CATSVGGKETQYF
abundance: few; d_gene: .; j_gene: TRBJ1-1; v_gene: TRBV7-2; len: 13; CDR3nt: TGTGCCAGCAGCCGACCCGGGACCCTTGCAGCTTTCTTT; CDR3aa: CASSRPGTLAAFF
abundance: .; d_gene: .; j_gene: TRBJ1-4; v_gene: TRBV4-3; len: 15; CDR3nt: TGCGCCAGCAGCCACCACCGGGAGCCTAATGAAAAACTGTTTTTT; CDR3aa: CASSHHREPNEKLFF
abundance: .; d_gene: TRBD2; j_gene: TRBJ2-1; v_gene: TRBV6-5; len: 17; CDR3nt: TGTGCCAGCAGCCAAGTGGGGCGAATAGCGGGGTACAATGAGCAGTTCTTC; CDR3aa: CASSQVGRIAGYNEQFF
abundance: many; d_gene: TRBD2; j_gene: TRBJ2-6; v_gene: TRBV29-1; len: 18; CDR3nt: TGCAGCGTTGAGGGGACTAGCGGATCACACTCTGGGGCCAACGTCCTGACTTTC; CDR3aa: CSVEGTSGSHSGANVLTF
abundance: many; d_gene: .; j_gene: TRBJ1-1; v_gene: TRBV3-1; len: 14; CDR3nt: TGTGCCAGCAGCCAAGCCGGGGGGGGGACTGAAGCTTTCTTT; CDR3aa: CASSQAGGGTEAFF
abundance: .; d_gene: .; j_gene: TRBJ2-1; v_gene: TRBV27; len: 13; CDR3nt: TGTGCCAGCAACCCCAGGACCCACGATGAGCAGTTCTTC; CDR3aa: CASNPRTHDEQFF
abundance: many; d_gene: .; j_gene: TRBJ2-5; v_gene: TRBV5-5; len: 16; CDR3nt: TGTGCCAGCAGCTTGTACCCCGGGACACACCAAGAGACCCAGTACTTC; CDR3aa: CASSLYPGTHQETQYF
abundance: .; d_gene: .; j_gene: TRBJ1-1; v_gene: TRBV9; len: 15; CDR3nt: TGTGCCAGCAGCGTAGCTAATTCCCCCGGGATGGAAGCTTTCTTT; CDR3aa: CASSVANSPGMEAFF
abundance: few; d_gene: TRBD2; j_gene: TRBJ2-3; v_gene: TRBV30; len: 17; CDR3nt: TGTGCCTGGAGTTTCGGGAGGGCCTGGGCTAGCACAGATACGCAGTATTTT; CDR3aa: CAWSFGRAWASTDTQYF